These 28 T cell receptor beta chains share one sample of origin, sequenced in a study of T-cell memory formation after mild COVID-19. MiXCR was run by TCRdb on the 5' RACE reads, yielding one entry per CDR3 protein. The sample consists of hundreds of thousands of distinct CDR3 sequences, less than 25% of them appearing once. The sample consisted of PBMCs or a T cell subset sorted from them (not recorded which). These receptors were obtained from an adult woman who had mild COVID-19 (a few samples of this study predate the infection). Cell type and time point are not known.

The rearrangement links TRBV5-5 to TRBJ2-7; 14 bases align to TRBD2. The CDR3 has 18 residues. Germline loops: CDR1 SGHKS, CDR2 YYEKEE (reference sequence). The J segment lost 2 bases and the V segment lost 4 bases, leaving 11 bases of the junction unmatched. The CDR3 is CASSPGLAGGNLAYEQYF. The CDR3 region has the DNA TGTGCCAGCAGCCCAGGACTAGCGGGGGGAAACCTAGCCTACGAGCAGTACTTC.

This clonotype was counted only a few times. The V gene is TRBV2, the J gene TRBJ2-7; D remains unclear. V was shortened by 3 bases and J by 2 bases, with 14 bases between the two germline ends. The V gene's germline CDR1 is SNHLY and CDR2 FYNNEI. The CDR3 length is 15 residues. The CDR3 reads CASSDSATKAYEQYF. The CDR3 DNA reads as TGTGCCAGCAGTGACTCAGCGACCAAAGCCTACGAGCAGTACTTC.

This clonotype was observed a handful of times. This rearrangement joins TRBV7-9 to TRBJ2-2; D gene unclear. Germline V gene data show CDR1 as SEHNR and CDR2 as FQNEAQ (reference sequence). The CDR3 loop spans 14 amino acids. V lost 1 base and J lost 6, with 9 bases in between. CDR3 in DNA: TGTGCCAGCAGCTTAGGGTTGGGTTCCGGGGAGCTGTTTTTT. Amino acid sequence: CASSLGLGSGELFF.

This clonotype was counted between two and nine times. This chain links TRBV15 with TRBJ2-5; a weak D match, TRBD1 (5 bases). The germline V gene has CDR1 LNHNV and CDR2 YYDKDF (reference sequence). The CDR3 has 14 residues. The germline V and J ends were trimmed by 1 base and 1 base, with 7 bases remaining between them. The CDR3 reads CATSRGGSQETQYF. CDR3 nucleotide sequence: TGTGCCACCAGCAGAGGGGGCAGCCAAGAGACCCAGTACTTC.

The sample holds a few counts of this clonotype. The V call is TRBV6-5, the J call TRBJ1-1; 9 nucleotides align to TRBD1. The V segment lost 7 bases and the J segment 0 bases; nucleotides outside the gene matches: 6. From germline, CDR1 is MNHEY and CDR2 SVGAGI. The CDR3 is 15 amino acids. The CDR3 DNA reads as TGTGCCAGCATTATACAGGGGGCTGTGAACACTGAAGCTTTCTTT. Encoded protein: CASIIQGAVNTEAFF.

This clonotype was seen only a few times. The V call is TRBV7-7, the J call TRBJ2-2; TRBD2 agrees at 8 bases. Germline assignment: CDR1 SSHAT and CDR2 FNYEAQ (reference sequence). V shed 4 bases and J 4 bases; nucleotides not matched to a gene: 5. The CDR3 has 15 residues. The CDR3 sequence: CASSSGGISTGELFF. As DNA, the CDR3 is TGTGCCAGCAGCTCGGGGGGGATAAGCACCGGGGAGCTGTTTTTT. Full variable domain (rest looked up from reference TRBV7-7 and TRBJ2-2): GAGVSQSPRYKVTKRGQDVTLRCDPISSHATLYWYQQALGQGPEFLTYFNYEAQPDKSGLPSDRFSAERPEGSISTLTIQRTEQRDSAMYRCASSSGGISTGELFFGEGSRLTVL.

V and J are TRBV7-3 and TRBJ2-1; 13 positions match TRBD2. V trimming: 6 bases; J trimming: 5 bases; junction bases outside the gene matches: 4. CDR3 length: 15 residues. Looked up from germline, CDR1 is SGHTA and CDR2 is FQGTGA. CDR3 bases: TGTGCCAGCAGTTTTGGGACTAGCGGGAACAATGAGCAGTTCTTC. It specifies CASSFGTSGNNEQFF.

Concerning this clonotype: A much larger clone differs from this one at a single base, so this may be a read error. The rearrangement uses TRBV5-1 and TRBJ1-1, with a tentative D call TRBD1 (6 bases). V lost 3 bases, J lost 1 base, and 10 bases lay in between. The germline gives CDR1 SGHRS, CDR2 YFSETQ. This CDR3 has 14 residues. The CDR3 nucleotides read TGCGCCAGCAGCTCGGGACATCCGAACACTGAAGCTTTCTTT. This encodes CASSSGHPNTEAFF.

This clonotype has a handful of counts. The V and J genes are TRBV5-1 and TRBJ2-7, with D maybe TRBD2 (7 bases). Germline values: CDR1 SGHRS, CDR2 YFSETQ. Trimming took off 3 bases at V and 3 bases at J, with 16 bases between the two ends. The CDR3 covers 15 residues. DNA for the CDR3: TGCGCCAGCAGCTCGGACGCGGGGGCTTACTACGAGCAGTACTTC. Its translation is CASSSDAGAYYEQYF.

In this sample, this clonotype turned up a few times. The chain couples TRBV29-1 to TRBJ2-2, with no clear D. Trimming stripped 0 bases from V and 1 base from J, with 12 bases between. The CDR3 length is 16 residues. Germline V gene lookup returns CDR1 SQVTM and CDR2 ANQGSEA. The CDR3 DNA is TGCAGCGTTGAAGATTGGAACGGGTTGAACACCGGGGAGCTGTTTTTT. It codes for CSVEDWNGLNTGELFF.

This clonotype showed up just a few times. CDR3 bases: TGTGCCAGCAGCCTAACGACTAGCGGAAGCACAGATACGCAGTATTTT. Translation: CASSLTTSGSTDTQYF. The chain uses TRBV7-9 and TRBJ2-3; TRBD2 aligns across 9 bases. CDR3 size: 16 residues. Trimming took 5 bases from V and 0 from J; bases not matched to a gene: 6. CDR1 is SEHNR and CDR2 is FQNEAQ in the germline V gene (reference sequence).

This chain joins TRBV25-1 and TRBJ2-5; D possibly matches TRBD1 or TRBD2 (5 bases each). V was shortened by 8 bases and J by 7 bases, with 11 bases between the two germline ends. This CDR3 spans 11 amino acids. Germline CDR1 and CDR2: MGHDK and SYGVNS. The chain's CDR3 is CASGTWGTQYF. CDR3 nucleotides: TGTGCCAGCGGGACCTGGGGGACCCAGTACTTC.

This clonotype was counted once. The rearrangement joins TRBV4-2 to TRBJ2-1, with 9 bases that match TRBD2. Germline V CDR1 and CDR2: LGHNA, YNFKEQ. This CDR3 is 15 amino acids long. J gave up 8 bases and V 3 bases, and 8 bases lay outside the gene matches. Written as DNA, the CDR3 is TGTGCCAGCAGCCAGGTTAGCGGGAGTTCGGATGAGCAGTTCTTC. Its translation is CASSQVSGSSDEQFF.

The V gene is TRBV5-1, the J gene TRBJ2-5, with D tentatively TRBD1 or TRBD2 (6 bases each). Germline-derived CDR1 and CDR2 are SGHRS and YFSETQ. The CDR3 contains 14 residues. The V gene lost 0 bases and the J gene lost 7 bases, with 13 bases spanning the gap. Here the CDR3 reads CASSLDGGPGTQYF. DNA of the CDR3: TGCGCCAGCAGCTTGGATGGGGGGCCGGGGACCCAGTACTTC.

This clonotype occurred a few times. This chain joins TRBV5-1 and TRBJ1-1, with TRBD1 identical over 8 bases. V shed 0 bases and J 4 bases; nucleotides not matched to a gene: 5. CDR1 and CDR2 from the germline V gene are SGHRS and YFSETQ. The CDR3 runs to 15 residues. Here the CDR3 DNA reads TGCGCCAGCAGCTTGGAGGGCAGGGGGCCCACTGAAGCTTTCTTT. Translating it yields CASSLEGRGPTEAFF.

This clonotype was observed a few times. The CDR3 DNA sequence: TGCGCCAGCAGGCGGGACAGGGTTCCCTACGAGCAGTACTTC. This sequence encodes CASRRDRVPYEQYF. The chain carries TRBV23-1 and TRBJ2-7, with 9 positions matching TRBD1. TRBV23-1 is labeled an ORF, and its function is uncertain. The CDR3 length is 14 residues. After removal of 6 bases from V and 2 bases from J, the junction contained 5 bases not matched to a gene.

This clonotype appeared a few times. This sequence joins TRBV5-1 and TRBJ1-6; D ambiguous. Germline CDR1 and CDR2: SGHRS and YFSETQ. V lost 1 base and J lost 10, with 15 bases in between. The CDR3 loop spans 15 amino acids. In DNA form, the CDR3 reads TGCGCCAGCAGCTTGTACAGTTCCTTTGGCTCACCCCTCCACTTT. This translates into CASSLYSSFGSPLHF.

The chain uses TRBV7-9 and TRBJ1-2, with D uncertain. Per germline, CDR1 SEHNR and CDR2 FQNEAQ (reference sequence). The CDR3 runs to 13 residues. Trimming took off 1 base at V and 3 bases at J, with 6 bases between the two ends. CDR3 in DNA: TGTGCCAGCAGCTTAGAGACATACTATGGCTACACCTTC. It codes for CASSLETYYGYTF.

This sequence joins TRBV7-3 and TRBJ1-6; D not resolved. This CDR3 is 14 amino acids long. V lost 2 bases, J lost 7 bases, and 9 bases lay in between. Germline-derived CDR1 and CDR2 are SGHTA and FQGTGA. Here the CDR3 DNA reads TGTGCCAGCAGCTTATCCCCGGGGAATTCACCCCTCCACTTT. This sequence encodes CASSLSPGNSPLHF.

V and J are TRBV7-2 and TRBJ2-2, with a tentative D call TRBD2 (7 bases). Germline CDR1 SGHTA, CDR2 FQGNSA. V was cut by 6 bases and J by 5 bases, with 19 bases left in between. The CDR3 consists of 16 residues. The CDR3 reads CASRLWGGAGTGELFF. The CDR3 bases are TGTGCCAGCAGGCTATGGGGGGGCGCCGGAACCGGGGAGCTGTTTTTT.

The rearrangement uses TRBV29-1 and TRBJ1-2; TRBD1 aligns across 8 bases. The junction had 9 bases not matched to a gene; V was cut back by 0 bases and J by 3 bases. This CDR3 is 16 amino acids long. The germline gives CDR1 SQVTM, CDR2 ANQGSEA. The CDR3 is CSVEDQTRGLDYGYTF. The CDR3 DNA follows: TGCAGCGTTGAAGATCAGACCAGGGGGCTTGACTATGGCTACACCTTC.

This clonotype was picked up many times. The rearrangement joins TRBV3-1 to TRBJ1-1, with TRBD1 as a possible D gene (5 bases). Per germline, CDR1 LGHDT and CDR2 YNNKEL (reference sequence). The CDR3 spans 11 residues. V shed 8 bases and J shed 5 bases, with 9 bases lying between them. The CDR3 sequence: CASSQGTEAFF. Here the CDR3 DNA reads TGTGCCAGCTCTCAGGGTACTGAAGCTTTCTTT.

This clonotype was seen only a few times. This rearrangement joins TRBV5-5 to TRBJ1-1; 7 bases align to TRBD1. V was pared by 2 bases and J by 5 bases, with 9 bases of the junction left unmatched. Germline loops: CDR1 SGHKS, CDR2 YYEKEE (reference sequence). This CDR3 region has 15 residues. CDR3 nucleotides: TGTGCCAGCAGCTTTAGGGAGGACAGGTTGACTGAAGCTTTCTTT. Residues: CASSFREDRLTEAFF.

In its sample, this clonotype was seen a few times. CDR3 amino acids: CASSPAAGASYNEQFF. DNA for the CDR3: TGCGCCAGCAGCCCCGCCGCAGGCGCTTCGTACAATGAGCAGTTCTTC. The chain employs TRBV4-3 and TRBJ2-1, with no clear D. This CDR3 comprises 16 residues. Per the germline V gene, CDR1 is LGHNA and CDR2 is YSLEER. V was trimmed by 4 bases and J by 4 bases, leaving 17 bases between them.

In this sample, this clonotype turned up a few times. The chain uses TRBV15 and TRBJ2-1; D might be TRBD2 (6 bases). V lost 6 bases, J lost 4 bases, and 19 bases lay in between. The CDR3 sequence is 16 residues long. Germline V gives CDR1 LNHNV, CDR2 YYDKDF (reference sequence). In DNA form, the CDR3 reads TGTGCCACCAGGAACGCAGGCGGGACGGAATACAATGAGCAGTTCTTC. Its translation is CATRNAGGTEYNEQFF.

This clonotype was seen ten or more times. This chain connects TRBV30 to TRBJ2-7; tentative D call: TRBD1 (6 bases). Trimming took off 6 bases at V and 2 bases at J, with 14 bases between the two ends. CDR3 length: 13 amino acids. Germline CDR1 is GTSNPN and CDR2 is SVGIG (reference sequence). The CDR3 nucleotides are TGTGCCTGCGGGATGGACAGACCCTACGAGCAGTACTTC. It encodes CACGMDRPYEQYF.

In its sample, this clonotype was seen a few times. The chain is built from TRBV6-5 and TRBJ2-7; TRBD1 might be the D (6 bases). The CDR3 covers 14 residues. The germline V gene has CDR1 MNHEY and CDR2 SVGAGI. The germline V and J ends were trimmed by 6 bases and 3 bases, with 15 bases remaining between them. The CDR3 bases are TGTGCCAGCAGCCGAGGGGGTTTGGGCTACGAGCAGTACTTC. Encoded protein: CASSRGGLGYEQYF.

This chain connects TRBV6-2 or TRBV6-3 to TRBJ2-3; TRBD2 matches 12 bases. The V gene end was trimmed by 6 bases and the J gene end by 4 bases; junction bases not matched to a gene: 5. This CDR3 spans 15 amino acids. The germline V gene encodes CDR1 MNHEY and CDR2 SVGEGT. CDR3 region: CASRPTSGRSDTQYF. The CDR3 region has the DNA TGTGCCAGCAGACCCACTAGCGGGAGGTCAGATACGCAGTATTTT.